The 16 T cell receptor beta chains listed next were all sequenced from one sample in a study of OX40 agonist ivuxolimab in advanced cancers. The repertoire was sequenced with immunoSEQ multiplex PCR; TCRdb's copy has only in-frame clones and lacks some. The sample lists 70,000 or so clones; 85% were seen once. Sequencing used CD4+ or CD8+ T cells sorted from blood, obtained in a trial of the OX40 agonist ivuxolimab. The receptors stem from an adult with an advanced solid tumor such as melanoma, head and neck, liver or kidney cancer.

In regard to this clone: One end of the junction does not line up with germline, which may come from a read error. The chain recombines TRBV5-1 with TRBJ2-1; TRBD2 matches at 10 bases. The CDR3 length is 15 residues. The germline CDR1 and CDR2 sequences are SGHRS and YFSETQ. This CDR3 reads CASSSGLASFNEQFF. The CDR3, as DNA: TGCGCCAGCAGCTCGGGACTAGCGTCCTTCAATGAGCAGTTCTTC.

The rearrangement joins TRBV19 to TRBJ1-1; no clear D. Germline lookup yields CDR1 LNHDA and CDR2 SQIVND (reference sequence). The CDR3 length is 15 residues. V was trimmed by 5 bases and J by 0 bases, leaving 13 bases between them. For the CDR3, the DNA is TGTGCCAGTAGTTTCCACCCTACAGTGAACACTGAAGCTTTCTTT. Encoded protein: CASSFHPTVNTEAFF.

V usage is TRBV29-1 and J usage is TRBJ1-2; the D is unclear. The V gene's germline CDR1 is SQVTM and CDR2 ANQGSEA. Trimming pared 4 bases from V and 0 bases from J, leaving 9 bases between. The CDR3 contains 13 residues. CDR3 amino acids: CSVGPGANYGYTF. CDR3 nucleotide sequence: TGCAGCGTTGGCCCGGGAGCTAACTATGGCTACACCTTC.

For this clone: This sample includes further DNA sequences coding for the same CDR3. The gene calls are TRBV5-6 and TRBJ2-1, with TRBD2 matching 14 bases. The junction had 3 bases not matched to a gene; V was cut back by 0 bases and J by 4 bases. CDR3 length: 17 residues. Germline assignment: CDR1 SGHDT and CDR2 YYEEEE. CDR3 protein: CASSLGLAGGQYNEQFF. The CDR3 region has the DNA TGTGCCAGCAGCTTGGGACTAGCGGGAGGGCAGTACAATGAGCAGTTCTTC.

The sample holds a few counts of this clone. V is TRBV9 and J is TRBJ1-2; D ambiguous. Trimming cost V 6 bases and J 8 bases, with 11 bases left between them. This CDR3 region has 11 residues. The germline V gene has CDR1 SGDLS and CDR2 YYNGEE. The CDR3 DNA is TGTGCCAGCATCGGGCCGGAGGGCTACACCTTC. Protein sequence: CASIGPEGYTF.

The chain links TRBV14 to TRBJ2-5; D unresolved. The CDR3 runs 11 residues. Germline CDR1 SGHDN, CDR2 FVKESK. The V gene lost 0 bases and the J gene lost 4 bases, with 0 bases spanning the gap. CDR3 nucleotide sequence: TGTGCCAGCAGCCAAGAAGAGACCCAGTACTTC. Translated, it gives CASSQEETQYF.

This chain links TRBV7-3 with TRBJ2-5; TRBD2 agrees at 7 bases. Germline-derived CDR1 and CDR2 are SGHTA and FQGTGA. Trimming removed 4 bases from V and 7 bases from J; junction bases left unmatched: 9. This CDR3 spans 14 amino acids. CDR3 loop: CASSSSGVPGTQYF. CDR3 DNA sequence: TGTGCCAGCAGCTCGAGCGGGGTCCCGGGGACCCAGTACTTC.

The CDR3 sequence: CASSLPTGIPPYEQYF. The CDR3 DNA reads TGCGCCAGCAGCTTGCCCACAGGGATCCCCCCCTACGAGCAGTACTTC. V and J are TRBV5-1 and TRBJ2-7; D might be TRBD1 (6 bases). Trimming removed 1 base at V and 2 bases at J, with 16 bases between. CDR3 length equals 16 residues. Germline-derived CDR1 and CDR2 are SGHRS and YFSETQ.

V usage is TRBV5-1 and J usage is TRBJ2-1, with 12 bases matching TRBD2. The germline gives CDR1 SGHRS, CDR2 YFSETQ. The CDR3 extends over 17 amino acids. Trimming cost V 4 bases and J 8 bases; bases outside gene matches: 13. The CDR3: CASSPLGLAGGRDEQFF. CDR3 in DNA: TGCGCCAGCAGCCCCCTCGGTCTAGCGGGGGGGAGGGATGAGCAGTTCTTC.

CDR3 sequence (DNA): TGTGCCAGCAGCCAAGATAAGGCAGATCGCTATGGCTACACCTTC. This translates into CASSQDKADRYGYTF. The chain links TRBV4-2 to TRBJ1-2; D call uncertain. V was shortened by 0 bases and J by 4 bases, with 12 bases between the two germline ends. CDR1 is LGHNA, CDR2 YNFKEQ, per germline. CDR3 length equals 15 residues.

The gene calls are TRBV20-1 and TRBJ1-5; D is ambiguous. This CDR3 is built from 11 residues. V shed 5 bases and J shed 9 bases, with 11 bases lying between them. The germline V gene encodes CDR1 DFQATT and CDR2 SNEGSKA (reference sequence). This chain's CDR3 is CSAPFQGPQHF. CDR3 in DNA: TGCAGTGCTCCTTTTCAAGGGCCCCAGCATTTT.

This clone occurred a few times. The rearrangement links TRBV15 to TRBJ1-3, with a possible D match to TRBD1 (6 bases). The CDR3 totals 16 residues. Per the germline V gene, CDR1 is LNHNV and CDR2 is YYDKDF (reference sequence). Deletions cut 5 bases from V and 1 base from J, with 15 bases between. CDR3 bases: TGTGCCACCAGCGGGCTCGGACAGATTTCTGGAAACACCATATATTTT. Encoded protein: CATSGLGQISGNTIYF.

The chain joins TRBV11-3 to TRBJ2-3; 9 positions agree with TRBD2. The germline gives CDR1 SGHNT, CDR2 YENEEA. The CDR3 runs to 16 residues. The ends lost 1 base at V and 1 base at J; junction bases unmatched: 3. The CDR3 region has the DNA TGTGCCAGCAGCTTAGGGCGGACTAGCGGCACAGATACGCAGTATTTT. Amino acid sequence: CASSLGRTSGTDTQYF.

The CDR3 bases are TGTGCCAGCAGCTTATTGTCATCGGGCGGGGGGCAAATCTACGAGCAGTACTTC. Translation: CASSLLSSGGGQIYEQYF. The V and J genes are TRBV7-2 and TRBJ2-7; 8 nucleotides match TRBD2. The CDR3 spans 18 residues. V was clipped by 2 bases and J by 3 bases; unmatched bases: 15. The germline V gene encodes CDR1 SGHTA and CDR2 FQGNSA.

J is TRBJ2-4 and V is TRBV9; 9 bases are shared with TRBD1. CDR1 and CDR2 from the germline V gene are SGDLS and YYNGEE. With 0 bases clipped from V and 9 bases from J, the junction kept 10 bases outside the gene matches. The CDR3 length is 16 residues. The CDR3 region has the DNA TGTGCCAGCAGCGTAGAATCAGGGACAGGGTCGAGCATTCAGTACTTC. The encoded protein is CASSVESGTGSSIQYF.

The chain joins TRBV9 to TRBJ2-3, with 14 bases lining up with TRBD2. V was pared by 2 bases and J by 2 bases, with 7 bases of the junction left unmatched. Germline CDR1 SGDLS, CDR2 YYNGEE. This CDR3 spans 18 amino acids. Here the CDR3 reads CASSVGVGLAGATDTQYF. CDR3 in DNA: TGTGCCAGCAGCGTTGGGGTGGGACTAGCGGGGGCCACAGATACGCAGTATTTT.